Listed here are 8 T cell receptor beta chains from one sample, sequenced in a study of HIV-infected patients and healthy controls. Around 500 ng RNA was reverse transcribed with alpha and beta constant-region primers. Alpha and beta chain libraries were made separately by chain-specific third strand synthesis with multiplexing indices. TCRdb itself ran the 5' RACE reads through MiXCR, one entry per CDR3 protein. The sample includes over 15,000 distinct CDR3 sequences, approximately 7% seen only once; the top ten take around 8%. Whole blood was used without fractionation, so all unsorted peripheral T cells were included. Sequencing used blood. These receptors all stem from an adult in good health.

The J gene is TRBJ2-7, the V gene TRBV20-1; TRBD2 might be the D (6 bases). Germline V gene data show CDR1 as DFQATT and CDR2 as SNEGSKA (reference sequence). The length of the CDR3 is 16 residues. V was cut by 3 bases and J by 3 bases, with 21 bases left in between. The CDR3 bases are TGCAGTGCTAGGGAGGGTTCGGGACTTACCCACTACGAGCAGTACTTC. Translating it yields CSAREGSGLTHYEQYF.

In its sample, this clonotype was seen many times. The chain has TRBV20-1 and TRBJ1-1, with D unresolved. CDR3 length: 14 amino acids. The V gene's germline CDR1 is DFQATT and CDR2 SNEGSKA (reference sequence). Trimming removed 5 bases from V and 1 base from J, with 14 bases in between. The CDR3 DNA follows: TGCAGTGCTCCCATGTCGGGTTCGAACACTGAAGCTTTCTTT. Translation: CSAPMSGSNTEAFF.

This clonotype is categorized as medium-sized (0.01 to 0.1%). Sequence at one end of the junction differs from germline and may be a read error. V and J are TRBV7-7 and TRBJ2-1; no clear D. CDR3 length: 17 residues. Per the germline V gene, CDR1 is SSHAT and CDR2 is FNYEAQ (reference sequence). The CDR3 protein is CASSFAPGLRNYNEQFF. The CDR3 nucleotides are TGTGCTAGCAGCTTCGCCCCGGGCCTAAGAAACTACAATGAGCAGTTCTTC.

This clonotype was recorded many times. The chain recombines TRBV20-1 with TRBJ2-1; D might be TRBD2 (5 bases). Between the trimmed V and J ends, which lost 6 bases and 4 bases, there was a span of 16 bases. This CDR3 is 14 amino acids long. Germline V gene lookup returns CDR1 DFQATT and CDR2 SNEGSKA (reference sequence). The CDR3 reads CSAASLSGYNEQFF. For the CDR3, the DNA is TGCAGTGCCGCGTCTCTATCGGGATACAATGAGCAGTTCTTC.

This clonotype qualifies as medium-sized. V usage is TRBV5-6 and J usage is TRBJ2-7; possibly TRBD1 or TRBD2 for D (6 bases each). The ends were cut back, 0 bases at V and 5 bases at J, with 15 bases in the middle. Per the germline V gene, CDR1 is SGHDT and CDR2 is YYEEEE. The CDR3 length is 15 residues. For the CDR3, the DNA is TGTGCCAGCAGCTTGGCAGGGAGGACAGCCCACGAGCAGTACTTC. Its protein product is CASSLAGRTAHEQYF.

This clonotype was counted ten times or more. This rearrangement joins TRBV3-1 to TRBJ2-1; 7 nucleotides match TRBD1. V trimming: 0 bases; J trimming: 6 bases; junction bases outside the gene matches: 14. Per the germline V gene, CDR1 is LGHDT and CDR2 is YNNKEL (reference sequence). The CDR3 totals 18 residues. CDR3 sequence (DNA): TGTGCCAGCAGCCAAGATCTGGGGAAGGGGGCCCCTCGCAATGAGCAGTTCTTC. Translating gives CASSQDLGKGAPRNEQFF.

This clonotype has at least ten counts. The DNA is left out, because the CDR3 cannot be placed on it with certainty; the CDR3 is given as TCRdb lists it. This chain uses TRBV12-3 or TRBV12-4 with TRBJ2-3; the table gives TRBD1 as D, unverified against the DNA. The CDR3 length is 16 residues, termini included. The chain's CDR3 is CASSLIFGAGTDTQYF.

In its sample, this clonotype was seen many times. V usage is TRBV2 and J usage is TRBJ2-2, with D unclear. Germline V lookup: CDR1 SNHLY, CDR2 FYNNEI. This CDR3 region has 14 residues. V lost 4 bases to trimming and J lost 0 bases, with 6 bases between them. CDR3 amino acids: CASSASANTGELFF. As DNA, the CDR3 is TGTGCCAGCAGTGCCTCCGCGAACACCGGGGAGCTGTTTTTT.